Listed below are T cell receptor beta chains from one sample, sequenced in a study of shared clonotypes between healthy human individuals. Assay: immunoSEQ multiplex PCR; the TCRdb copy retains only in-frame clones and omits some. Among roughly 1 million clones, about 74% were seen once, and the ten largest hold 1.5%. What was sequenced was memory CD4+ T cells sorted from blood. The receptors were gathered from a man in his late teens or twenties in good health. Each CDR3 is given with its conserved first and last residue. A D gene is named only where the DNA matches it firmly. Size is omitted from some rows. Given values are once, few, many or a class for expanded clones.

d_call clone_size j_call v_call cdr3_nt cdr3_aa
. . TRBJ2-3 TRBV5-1 TGCGCCAGCAGTCTGGACAGTTCCTCTAGCACAGATACGCAGTATTTT CASSLDSSSSTDTQYF
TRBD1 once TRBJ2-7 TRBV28 TGTGCCAGCAGTTTGGGAGGGACAGGGGCGTACGAGCAGTACTTC CASSLGGTGAYEQYF
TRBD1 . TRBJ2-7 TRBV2 TGTGCCAGCAGGGAGAGACAGGGAAGTCTTCACGAGCAGTACTTC CASRERQGSLHEQYF
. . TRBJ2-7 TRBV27 TGTGCCAGCAGTTTCTCAGGACAGCCGAATTACTACGAGCAGTACTTC CASSFSGQPNYYEQYF
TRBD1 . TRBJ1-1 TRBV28 TGTGCCAGCAGGGGAGGGACAGTCACTGAAGCTTTCTTT CASRGGTVTEAFF
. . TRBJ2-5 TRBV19 TGTGCCAGTAGTATGGACACCCGGGAGACCCAGTACTTC CASSMDTRETQYF
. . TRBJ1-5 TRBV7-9 TGTGCCAGCAGCTTTCCTGGACCGTTTCAGCCCCAGCATTTT CASSFPGPFQPQHF
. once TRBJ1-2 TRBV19 TGTGCCAGTAGCGCCTGGGGGGGCTACACCTTC CASSAWGGYTF
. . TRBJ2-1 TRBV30 TGTGCCTGGAGTCGGGACTTCCGGTCGTCCAATGAGCAGTTCTTC CAWSRDFRSSNEQFF
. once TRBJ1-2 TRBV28 TGTGCCTGCGGGGTTGTACTTAGGGGCTACACCTTC CACGVVLRGYTF
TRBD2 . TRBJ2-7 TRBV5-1 TGCGCCAGCAGCTCCAGGCCTCCTAGCGGAGCCTCCTACGAGCAGTACTTC CASSSRPPSGASYEQYF
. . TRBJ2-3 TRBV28 TGTGCCAGCAGTTCCATCCGGGACGGTACCCTACTGGCAGATACGCAGTATTTT CASSSIRDGTLLADTQYF
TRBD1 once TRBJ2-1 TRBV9 TGTGCCAGCAGCGGCACAGGGGGGAATGAGCAGTTCTTC CASSGTGGNEQFF
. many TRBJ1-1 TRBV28 TGTGCCAGCAGTTTGCCGCAGGGGAAGACTGAAGCTTTCTTT CASSLPQGKTEAFF
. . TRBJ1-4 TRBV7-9 TGTGCCAGCAGCTTAGAGGGGGTCTCTAATGAAAAACTGTTTTTT CASSLEGVSNEKLFF
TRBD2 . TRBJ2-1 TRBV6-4 TGTGCCAGCAGTGTCACTAGCGGGGGGGCTAGTGTGCATGAGCAGTTCTTC CASSVTSGGASVHEQFF
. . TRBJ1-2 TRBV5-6 TGTGCCAGCAGCCGGGCCCTCCGACGTTGGGACTATGGCTACACCTTC CASSRALRRWDYGYTF
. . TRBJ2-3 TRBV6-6 TGTGCCAGCAGCTTCCTCGGAGATACGCAGTATTTT CASSFLGDTQYF
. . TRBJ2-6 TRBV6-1 TGTGCCAGCAGTGGAACATTCTCTGGGGCCAACGTCCTGACTTTC CASSGTFSGANVLTF
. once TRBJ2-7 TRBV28 TGTGCCAGCAGTTCGACAGGGAGGAACTACGAGCAGTACTTC CASSSTGRNYEQYF
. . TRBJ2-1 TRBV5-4 TGTGCCAGCAGTTTGGCCATTGAGCAGTTCTTC CASSLAIEQFF
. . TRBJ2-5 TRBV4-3 TGCGCCAGCAGCCAAGACAGGAAAGAGACCCAGTACTTC CASSQDRKETQYF
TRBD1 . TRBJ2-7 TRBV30 TGTGCCTGGAGGACAGACAGGGGGCGCGAGCAGTACTTC CAWRTDRGREQYF
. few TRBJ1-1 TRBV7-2 TGTGCCAGCAGCACCGGTCGAAGGGACACTGAAGCTTTCTTT CASSTGRRDTEAFF
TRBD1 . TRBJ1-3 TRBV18 TGTGCCAGCTCACCGGACAGGGTAGAAAACACCATATATTTT CASSPDRVENTIYF
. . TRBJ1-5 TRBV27 TGTGCCAGCAGTCCGCAGAGCTTCAATCAGCCCCAGCATTTT CASSPQSFNQPQHF
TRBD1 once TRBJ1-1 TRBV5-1 TGCGCCAGCAGCTCCGGGACAGGGTCCCGTATGAACACTGAAGCTTTCTTT CASSSGTGSRMNTEAFF
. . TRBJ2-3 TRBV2 TGTGCCAGCAGTAATAGAGTAGGAGGTACGCAGTATTTT CASSNRVGGTQYF
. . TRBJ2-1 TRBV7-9 TGTGCCAGCAGCTATGTGTATGAGCAGTTCTTC CASSYVYEQFF
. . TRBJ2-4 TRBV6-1 TGTGCCAGCAGTGGTGGGGTTTCGGGAAACATTCAGTACTTC CASSGGVSGNIQYF
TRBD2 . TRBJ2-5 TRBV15 TGTGCCACCAGCAAGTGGGGACTAGCGGTAGGGGAGACCCAGTACTTC CATSKWGLAVGETQYF
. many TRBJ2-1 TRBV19 TGTGCCAGTTCTTGGGTGGTACGCGGTGAGCAGTTCTTC CASSWVVRGEQFF
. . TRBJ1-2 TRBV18 TGTGCCAGCTCACCGGACCGGGGGGGTATAATGAGTGGCTACACCTTC CASSPDRGGIMSGYTF
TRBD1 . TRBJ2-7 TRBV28 TGTGCCAGCACCACCACCCCGCCGGGACAGGACCGCGAGCAGTACTTC CASTTTPPGQDREQYF
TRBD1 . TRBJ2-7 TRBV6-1 TGTGCCAGCAGTGAAAAAGGGTGGGGACAGGGCGCCTACGAGCAGTACTTC CASSEKGWGQGAYEQYF
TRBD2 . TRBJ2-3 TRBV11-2 TGTGCCAGCAGCCAACCCTCACTAGCGGGGGAGGGAAAGACGCAGTATTTT CASSQPSLAGEGKTQYF
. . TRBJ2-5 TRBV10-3 TGTGCCATCAGGGAGCAAGAGACCCAGTACTTC CAIREQETQYF
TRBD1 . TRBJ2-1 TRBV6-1 TGTGCCAGCAGTGACCGCGGGACAGGGGCCAGCTCCTACAATGAGCAGTTCTTC CASSDRGTGASSYNEQFF
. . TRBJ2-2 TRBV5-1 TGCGCCAGCAGCTTGCGATCCGGGCAAAACACCGGGGAGCTGTTTTTT CASSLRSGQNTGELFF
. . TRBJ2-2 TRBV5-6 TGTGCCAGCAGCTTGGCGTTAGGGGTAACCGGGGAGCTGTTTTTT CASSLALGVTGELFF
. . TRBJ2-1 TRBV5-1 TGCGCCAGCAGCTTGGAGGGCAGGGGACCCTACAATGAGCAGTTCTTC CASSLEGRGPYNEQFF